A single sample is the source of the 5 T cell receptor beta chains below, sequenced in a study of blood T cell repertoires in COVID-19. TCRdb's table, derived via immunoSEQ multiplex PCR, lists solely in-frame clones and lacks some. This table has about 78,000 clones, 90% appearing once. The sample consisted of peripheral blood. Source of these receptors: a woman in her forties or fifties in a cohort sampled during active COVID-19.

The CDR3 DNA follows: TGTGCCAGCAGCAAAGCGCTTAGGACTAGCGGCGACATTTCCACAGATACGCAGTATTTT. Protein: CASSKALRTSGDISTDTQYF. The chain uses TRBV21-1 and TRBJ2-3; the table names TRBD2, a call not compared with the DNA. TRBV21-1 is an annotated pseudogene. The CDR3 sequence is 20 residues long.

The chain employs TRBV7-2 and TRBJ1-2; 10 bases fit TRBD1. The CDR3 has 16 amino acids. Germline loops: CDR1 SGHTA, CDR2 FQGNSA. V was clipped by 1 base and J by 4 bases; unmatched bases: 6. Here the CDR3 reads CASSLDWDRGIYGYTF. The CDR3 nucleotides are TGTGCCAGCAGCTTAGATTGGGACAGGGGTATCTATGGCTACACCTTC.

The CDR3, as DNA: TGTGCCACCGCCCCAGCGGTGAGATTCACAGATACGCAGTATTTT. As protein: CATAPAVRFTDTQYF. V and J are TRBV24-1 and TRBJ2-3; TRBD2 is a possible D gene (5 bases). The V gene's germline CDR1 is KGHDR and CDR2 SFDVKD. CDR3 length equals 15 residues. Between the trimmed V and J ends, which lost 9 bases and 2 bases, there was a span of 17 bases.

The chain carries TRBV7-2 and TRBJ2-3; tentatively, D is TRBD2 (6 bases). Trimming removed 5 bases from V and 0 bases from J, with 12 bases in between. The CDR3 covers 15 residues. The germline gives CDR1 SGHTA, CDR2 FQGNSA. In DNA, the CDR3 is TGTGCCAGCAGCGGAGTAGCGGCTAGCACAGATACGCAGTATTTT. This sequence encodes CASSGVAASTDTQYF.

The chain carries TRBV9 and TRBJ1-1; possibly TRBD1 for D (5 bases). V was trimmed by 4 bases and J by 1 base, leaving 8 bases between them. CDR1 and CDR2 from the germline V gene are SGDLS and YYNGEE. This CDR3 has 13 residues. CDR3: CASSIGGNTEAFF. Written as DNA, the CDR3 is TGTGCCAGCAGCATCGGGGGGAACACTGAAGCTTTCTTT.